The TCR beta chain under discussion was sequenced for a study of blood T cells in healthy people across ages. A second PCR of 7 to 11 cycles used a sample-barcoded 5' primer and a J-beta primer mix. TCRdb independently ran MiXCR on the 5' RACE reads; one entry per CDR3 protein. The top ten hold over 6.5% of the sample, which has 1,500,000 or so distinct CDR3 sequences, roughly 60% seen once. A word on this clonotype: As yet, its antigen is unknown.

Broader study findings: The unknown donor CMV status may have confounded expanded clonotype changes.

The length of the CDR3 is 13 residues. The ends were cut back, 0 bases at V and 10 bases at J, with 11 bases in the middle. The germline V gene has CDR1 LGHDT and CDR2 YNNKEL (reference sequence). This chain joins TRBV3-1 and TRBJ2-3; maybe TRBD1 (6 bases). The sequencing sample was made of blood. This TCR came from a man between 18 and 35 years old in good health. In DNA, the CDR3 is TGTGCCAGCAGCCAAGACCTACAGGGCTCGCAGTATTTT. Translation: CASSQDLQGSQYF.